Below are 20 T cell receptor beta chains sequenced from a single sample in a study of OX40 agonist ivuxolimab in advanced cancers. The assay was immunoSEQ multiplex PCR, and TCRdb's table has in-frame clones only and misses some. The table has approximately 76,000 clones, about 82% seen once. The source material was CD4+ or CD8+ T cells sorted from blood, sampled in a trial of the OX40 agonist ivuxolimab. These receptors all stem from an adult with an advanced solid tumor such as melanoma, head and neck, liver or kidney cancer.

This clone showed up just a few times. The chain recombines TRBV7-2 with TRBJ2-5, with 13 bases lining up with TRBD2. The CDR3 runs to 18 residues. Germline V gives CDR1 SGHTA, CDR2 FQGNSA. Unmatched junction bases numbered 10, after V lost 1 base and J lost 5 bases. The CDR3 bases are TGTGCCAGCAGCTTAGTACTAGCGGGGGGGCCGGGCGAGGAGACCCAGTACTTC. Encoded protein: CASSLVLAGGPGEETQYF. Supplemented by reference TRBV7-2 and TRBJ2-5, the full variable domain reads GAGVSQSPSNKVTEKGKDVELRCDPISGHTALYWYRQSLGQGLEFLIYFQGNSAPDKSGLPSDRFSAERTGGSVSTLTIQRTQQEDSAVYLCASSLVLAGGPGEETQYFGPGTRLLVL.

The chain recombines TRBV4-2 with TRBJ2-3, with TRBD2 matching over 10 bases. Trimming at V came to 4 bases and at J to 2 bases, leaving 6 bases not matched to a gene. This CDR3 contains 16 residues. The germline V gene has CDR1 LGHNA and CDR2 YNFKEQ. The CDR3 loop is CASSPRTSGNTDTQYF. Written as DNA, the CDR3 is TGTGCCAGCAGCCCTCGGACTAGCGGCAACACAGATACGCAGTATTTT.

The genes are TRBV5-1 and TRBJ2-2; TRBD1 might be the D (5 bases). The CDR3 totals 14 residues. The germline V and J ends were trimmed by 5 bases and 1 base, with 9 bases remaining between them. Germline CDR1 is SGHRS and CDR2 is YFSETQ. The CDR3 sequence is CASSLTENTGELFF. CDR3 nucleotide sequence: TGCGCCAGCAGTTTGACAGAGAACACCGGGGAGCTGTTTTTT.

V is TRBV30 and J is TRBJ2-3; a weak D match, TRBD1 (5 bases). CDR3 size: 13 residues. Deletions cut 2 bases from V and 1 base from J, with 7 bases between. Germline V gene data show CDR1 as GTSNPN and CDR2 as SVGIG (reference sequence). In DNA form, the CDR3 reads TGTGCCTGGAGTTGGGGCGGCACAGATACGCAGTATTTT. Translation: CAWSWGGTDTQYF. The full variable domain, with the rest looked up from reference TRBV30 and TRBJ2-3, is SQTIHQWPATLVQPVGSPLSLECTVEGTSNPNLYWYRQAAGRGLQLLFYSVGIGQISSEVPQNLSASRPQDRQFILSSKKLLLSDSGFYLCAWSWGGTDTQYFGPGTRLTVL.

The J gene is TRBJ1-3, the V gene TRBV5-3, with D possibly matching TRBD1 (6 bases). TRBV5-3 is flagged as an ORF with uncertain function. The CDR3 contains 16 residues. The V end lost 2 bases, the J end lost 0 bases, and 12 bases lay between the germline ends. CDR3 DNA sequence: TGTGCCAGAAGCTTTAACAGGGTGAGCTCTGGAAACACCATATATTTT. Residues: CARSFNRVSSGNTIYF.

The rearrangement links TRBV6-6 to TRBJ1-4; no clear D gene. This CDR3 is 16 amino acids long. Germline loops: CDR1 MNHNY, CDR2 SVGAGI (reference sequence). V was shortened by 2 bases and J by 0 bases, with 10 bases between the two germline ends. The CDR3 loop is CASSYGTYATNEKLFF. The CDR3 nucleotides are TGTGCCAGCAGTTACGGAACATATGCAACTAATGAAAAACTGTTTTTT.

The V and J genes are TRBV7-9 and TRBJ1-6, with D hard to call. The germline V gene has CDR1 SEHNR and CDR2 FQNEAQ (reference sequence). CDR3 size: 14 residues. Trimming pared 6 bases from V and 3 bases from J, leaving 9 bases between. The CDR3 loop is CASSHPLYNSPLHF. CDR3 nucleotides: TGTGCCAGCAGTCACCCCCTCTATAATTCACCCCTCCACTTT.

The genes are TRBV11-2 and TRBJ1-1; D might be TRBD1 (6 bases). V was shortened by 3 bases and J by 1 base, with 12 bases between the two germline ends. Germline assignment: CDR1 SGHAT and CDR2 FQNNGV. The CDR3 is made up of 15 amino acids. The CDR3 nucleotides are TGTGCCAGCAGCTTTCTATCGGGACAGAACACTGAAGCTTTCTTT. It encodes CASSFLSGQNTEAFF.

The chain links TRBV30 to TRBJ2-3; maybe TRBD1 (5 bases). The germline V gene has CDR1 GTSNPN and CDR2 SVGIG (reference sequence). V lost 5 bases and J lost 8, with 14 bases in between. The CDR3 is 12 residues long. This CDR3 is CAWGTGALTQYF. CDR3 coding DNA: TGTGCCTGGGGTACAGGAGCACTTACGCAGTATTTT.

The genes are TRBV6-5 and TRBJ1-4, with D unresolved. The germline V and J ends were trimmed by 6 bases and 3 bases, with 11 bases remaining between them. The CDR3 extends over 14 amino acids. Per germline, CDR1 MNHEY and CDR2 SVGAGI. In DNA form, the CDR3 reads TGTGCCAGCAGCCCGAGTCAGGCTAATGAAAAACTGTTTTTT. Translating it yields CASSPSQANEKLFF.

The sample holds a few counts of this clone. This chain connects TRBV11-2 to TRBJ2-1, with TRBD2 matching over 8 bases. CDR1 and CDR2 (germline): SGHAT, FQNNGV. The CDR3 has 18 amino acids. The V gene end was trimmed by 5 bases and the J gene end by 0 bases; junction bases not matched to a gene: 12. The CDR3 reads CASSPAPTSGSSYNEQFF. The CDR3 DNA sequence: TGTGCCAGCAGCCCTGCCCCCACTAGCGGAAGCTCCTACAATGAGCAGTTCTTC.

As to this clone: A read error may produce the germline difference seen at one junction end. This chain joins TRBV7-7 and TRBJ2-2, with 10 positions matching TRBD2. This CDR3 contains 16 residues. Germline V gives CDR1 SSHAT, CDR2 FNYEAQ (reference sequence). The CDR3 protein is CASSSPGTSEGGELFF. For the CDR3, the DNA is TGTGCTAGCAGCTCCCCCGGGACTAGCGAGGGCGGGGAGCTGTTTTTT.

In its sample, this clone was seen once. This chain joins TRBV21-1 and TRBJ1-4; TRBD1 is the table's D call and was not checked against the DNA. TRBV21-1 represents a pseudogene. There are 20 residues in the CDR3. In DNA, the CDR3 is TGTGCCAGCAGCAAAGGAGCCCGAGGGACAGGGATAACGCTATATGAAAAACTGTTTTTT. Translation: CASSKGARGTGITLYEKLFF.

This rearrangement joins TRBV19 to TRBJ2-2; no firm D call. Trimming cost V 9 bases and J 0 bases, with 17 bases left between them. CDR3 length equals 16 residues. The germline gives CDR1 LNHDA, CDR2 SQIVND (reference sequence). Here the CDR3 DNA reads TGTGCCAGCAGGTGGGCGAGGAGTTCGAACACCGGGGAGCTGTTTTTT. Encoded protein: CASRWARSSNTGELFF.

This chain uses TRBV4-2 with TRBJ2-7; 10 nucleotides match TRBD2. Per germline, CDR1 LGHNA and CDR2 YNFKEQ. V was clipped by 0 bases and J by 0 bases; unmatched bases: 2. This CDR3 region has 16 residues. The CDR3 sequence: CASSQELAGNSYEQYF. The CDR3 nucleotides read TGTGCCAGCAGCCAAGAACTAGCGGGGAACTCCTACGAGCAGTACTTC.

To note about this clone: This CDR3 is also generated by other DNA sequences in the sample. The chain combines TRBV6-1 with TRBJ1-5; the D is unclear. The V and J ends lost 6 bases and 1 base respectively, with 10 bases between them. The germline V gene has CDR1 MNHNS and CDR2 SASEGT. CDR3 length: 14 amino acids. CDR3 DNA: TGTGCCAGCAGGGGTGAACAGAGCAATCAGCCCCAGCATTTT. Protein: CASRGEQSNQPQHF.

The rearrangement uses TRBV5-5 and TRBJ2-1, with D unclear. This CDR3 region has 16 residues. The germline gives CDR1 SGHKS, CDR2 YYEKEE (reference sequence). V shed 0 bases and J shed 0 bases, with 10 bases lying between them. DNA of the CDR3: TGTGCCAGCAGCTTGGAACTTGCCTACTCCTACAATGAGCAGTTCTTC. Encoded protein: CASSLELAYSYNEQFF.

The chain's CDR3 is CAWSAGQGVTPLHF. The CDR3 coding sequence is TGTGCCTGGAGTGCAGGACAGGGGGTAACACCCCTCCACTTT. The V gene is TRBV30, the J gene TRBJ1-6; 10 nucleotides line up with TRBD1. Per the germline V gene, CDR1 is GTSNPN and CDR2 is SVGIG (reference sequence). The trim removed 1 base at V and 11 bases at J, leaving 5 bases unmatched. This CDR3 contains 14 residues.

The chain carries TRBV7-9 and TRBJ1-6; 8 nucleotides agree with TRBD1. Germline V gives CDR1 SEHNR, CDR2 FQNEAQ (reference sequence). The CDR3 totals 15 residues. The trim removed 3 bases at V and 5 bases at J, leaving 3 bases unmatched. CDR3 protein: CASSLGGQDNSPLHF. As DNA, the CDR3 is TGTGCCAGCAGCTTGGGGGGACAGGATAATTCACCCCTCCACTTT.

The chain is built from TRBV10-3 and TRBJ1-2; D is unresolved. Germline loops: CDR1 ENHRY, CDR2 SYGVKD. V was pared by 0 bases and J by 0 bases, with 5 bases between. The CDR3 is 14 residues long. In nucleotides, the CDR3 is TGTGCCATCAGTGAGTCTGAGTCTAACTATGGCTACACCTTC. This codes for CAISESESNYGYTF.